The 2 T cell receptor beta chains given below trace back to one sample, sequenced in a study of CD8 T cells in ankylosing spondylitis. TCRdb processed the 5' RACE reads anew with MiXCR; each CDR3 protein has one entry. Of 250,000 to 350,000 distinct CDR3 sequences listed, around 20% are singletons. The source material was blood, either unsorted or a sorted T cell fraction (not recorded which). The receptors come from a male donor with ankylosing spondylitis or in good health (not recorded which).

The gene calls are TRBV6-1 and TRBJ1-1; 10 positions agree with TRBD1. The CDR3 runs 15 residues. The junction had 6 bases not matched to a gene; V was cut back by 7 bases and J by 1 base. Germline V CDR1 and CDR2: MNHNS, SASEGT. This CDR3 is CASTRQGAENTEAFF. For the CDR3, the DNA is TGTGCCAGCACCAGACAGGGGGCAGAGAACACTGAAGCTTTCTTT.

This clonotype was observed a few times. The CDR3 bases are TGTGCCAGCAGCTTAGCGGCCCCCGAGACCCAGTACTTC. Its translation is CASSLAAPETQYF. The chain combines TRBV7-2 with TRBJ2-5; no definite D call. CDR1 is SGHTA, CDR2 FQGNSA, per germline. This CDR3 region has 13 residues. V was pared by 0 bases and J by 5 bases, with 7 bases between.